These 20 T cell receptor beta chains originate from one sample sequenced in a study of T cells in Graves' hyperthyroidism and ophthalmopathy. The TCR beta CDR3 regions underwent amplification using RNA transcripts as the source. HTBI primers were employed in a first-round RT-PCR of the TCR CDR3. TCRdb analysed the multiplex PCR reads with MiXCR anew, one entry per CDR3 protein. The repertoire has hundreds of thousands of distinct CDR3 sequences, less than 25% of them found once; the top ten carry under 35%. The sequenced sample consisted of blood. These receptors were collected from a man between 25 and 39 years old with Graves' ophthalmopathy.

The rearrangement uses TRBV2 and TRBJ2-1, with 12 bases aligning to TRBD1. Germline trimming cut 6 bases from V and 3 bases from J; bases unmatched to any gene: 6. The length of the CDR3 is 16 residues. Germline lookup yields CDR1 SNHLY and CDR2 FYNNEI. CDR3 loop: CASSAGTGGFYNEQFF. In DNA form, the CDR3 reads TGTGCCAGCAGCGCCGGGACAGGGGGCTTCTACAATGAGCAGTTCTTC.

In this sample, this clonotype turned up many times. The chain has TRBV3-1 and TRBJ1-1; TRBD1 matches at 9 bases. Germline assignment: CDR1 LGHDT and CDR2 YNNKEL (reference sequence). The V gene end was trimmed by 1 base and the J gene end by 8 bases; junction bases not matched to a gene: 2. The CDR3 is 13 amino acids. The CDR3 coding sequence is TGTGCCAGCAGCCAAGGGGGACAGGGAGAAGCTTTCTTT. Translating gives CASSQGGQGEAFF.

The chain carries TRBV7-9 and TRBJ1-4; TRBD1 might be the D (6 bases). The CDR3 runs to 14 residues. Germline V gene data show CDR1 as SEHNR and CDR2 as FQNEAQ (reference sequence). Trimming stripped 1 base from V and 7 bases from J, with 10 bases between. The CDR3 reads CASSLEGQLEKLFF. In DNA form, the CDR3 reads TGTGCCAGCAGCTTAGAAGGACAGCTTGAAAAACTGTTTTTT.

This clonotype came up many times. The chain links TRBV20-1 to TRBJ1-1; D might be TRBD1 (5 bases). Germline-derived CDR1 and CDR2 are DFQATT and SNEGSKA (reference sequence). CDR3 size: 14 residues. The V and J ends lost 3 bases and 3 bases respectively, with 14 bases between them. As DNA, the CDR3 is TGCAGTGCTAGCCAGCAGGGAGGGTACACTGAAGCTTTCTTT. Translation: CSASQQGGYTEAFF.

The table lists this clonotype with many counts. The CDR3 coding sequence is TGTGCCAGCAGCAGCCCCAGGGACAGCTTAAACACTGAAGCTTTCTTT. This sequence encodes CASSSPRDSLNTEAFF. V usage is TRBV7-2 and J usage is TRBJ1-1, with 7 bases matching TRBD1. V was pared by 5 bases and J by 2 bases, with 11 bases of the junction left unmatched. CDR3 length: 16 residues. Germline V gives CDR1 SGHTA, CDR2 FQGNSA.

This clonotype was counted between two and nine times. The chain combines TRBV5-1 with TRBJ2-5; either TRBD1 or TRBD2 may supply D (6 bases each). The CDR3 runs to 16 residues. Per germline, CDR1 SGHRS and CDR2 YFSETQ. Trimming shortened V by 4 bases and J by 1 base, and 17 bases separated the two germline ends. In DNA form, the CDR3 reads TGCGCCAGCAGCGCGGGGCCCACAGGGATCCAAGAGACCCAGTACTTC. Translated: CASSAGPTGIQETQYF. Drawing the rest from reference TRBV5-1 and TRBJ2-5, the complete variable domain is KAGVTQTPRYLIKTRGQQVTLSCSPISGHRSVSWYQQTPGQGLQFLFEYFSETQRNKGNFPGRFSGRQFSNSRSEMNVSTLELGDSALYLCASSAGPTGIQETQYFGPGTRLLVL.

With respect to this clonotype: One end of the junction does not line up with germline, which may come from a read error. This chain uses TRBV5-4 with TRBJ2-3; TRBD2 matches 9 bases. CDR1 is SGHNT and CDR2 is YYREEE in the germline V gene (reference sequence). The CDR3 extends over 15 amino acids. The chain's CDR3 is CASSFGLASTGTQYF. DNA for the CDR3: TGTGCCAGCAGCTTCGGACTAGCGAGCACAGGTACGCAGTATTTT.

This clonotype occurred a few times. V is TRBV12-3 or TRBV12-4 and J is TRBJ2-2; D gene unclear. V was shortened by 10 bases and J by 15 bases, with 24 bases between the two germline ends. The CDR3 has 13 residues. The CDR3 nucleotides are TGTGCCACGCGGACCTCGTTTCTAGGGATGATGTTTTTT. Its protein product is CATRTSFLGMMFF.

The CDR3 nucleotides read TGTGCCAGCAGCCAAGATAGTAGGACAGGGCCGGACGCGAAGGAAAAACTGTTTTTT. This codes for CASSQDSRTGPDAKEKLFF. The chain links TRBV14 to TRBJ1-4; 8 bases match TRBD1. Germline-derived CDR1 and CDR2 are SGHDN and FVKESK. Trimming at V came to 0 bases and at J to 8 bases, leaving 17 bases not matched to a gene. This CDR3 comprises 19 residues.

This clonotype showed up just a few times. The J gene is TRBJ2-7, the V gene TRBV20-1, with 10 bases lining up with TRBD2. The germline gives CDR1 DFQATT, CDR2 SNEGSKA (reference sequence). J was trimmed by 2 bases and V by 5 bases; bases with no gene match: 9. This CDR3 comprises 15 residues. CDR3 amino acids: CSASPKAGGPYEQYF. The CDR3 nucleotides are TGCAGTGCTTCTCCGAAAGCGGGAGGGCCCTACGAGCAGTACTTC.

This chain connects TRBV29-1 to TRBJ1-1, with 8 bases aligning to TRBD1. The CDR3 sequence is 13 residues long. After removal of 7 bases from V and 4 bases from J, the junction contained 8 bases not matched to a gene. Per germline, CDR1 SQVTM and CDR2 ANQGSEA. The CDR3 loop is CSAKTGVGTEAFF. DNA for the CDR3: TGCAGCGCCAAGACAGGGGTGGGCACTGAAGCTTTCTTT. Based on the CDR3 plus reference TRBV29-1 and TRBJ1-1, the full variable domain is SAVISQKPSRDICQRGTSLTIQCQVDSQVTMMFWYRQQPGQSLTLIATANQGSEATYESGFVIDKFPISRPNLTFSTLTVSNMSPEDSSIYLCSAKTGVGTEAFFGQGTRLTVV.

This clonotype was detected many times. The rearrangement joins TRBV28 to TRBJ2-3; 14 bases are shared with TRBD2. V lost 8 bases to trimming and J lost 5 bases; unmatched junction nucleotides: 6. CDR1 and CDR2 from the germline V gene are MDHEN and SYDVKM. This CDR3 spans 15 amino acids. This chain's CDR3 is CASSGLAGVGDTQYF. The DNA of the CDR3 is TGTGCCAGCTCGGGACTAGCGGGAGTGGGAGATACGCAGTATTTT.

This chain links TRBV28 with TRBJ1-6; a possible D gene is TRBD1 (6 bases). The CDR3 is made up of 14 amino acids. Trimming cost V 6 bases and J 9 bases, with 15 bases left between them. The V gene's germline CDR1 is MDHEN and CDR2 SYDVKM. The CDR3 loop is CASRFLGGTSPLHF. CDR3 coding DNA: TGTGCCAGCAGGTTCTTAGGGGGGACTTCACCCCTCCACTTT. Full variable domain (missing parts from reference TRBV28 and TRBJ1-6): DVKVTQSSRYLVKRTGEKVFLECVQDMDHENMFWYRQDPGLGLRLIYFSYDVKMKEKGDIPEGYSVSREKKERFSLILESASTNQTSMYLCASRFLGGTSPLHFGNGTRLTVT.

This chain links TRBV5-8 with TRBJ2-7; D not certain. Germline values: CDR1 SGHTS, CDR2 YDEGEE. The V end lost 4 bases, the J end lost 9 bases, and 11 bases lay between the germline ends. This CDR3 has 11 residues. The CDR3 nucleotides are TGTGCCAGCAGCCTGCGATGGGGGCAGTACTTC. Translation gives CASSLRWGQYF.

The V gene is TRBV7-2, the J gene TRBJ1-1, with TRBD1 matching 7 bases. V was clipped by 6 bases and J by 6 bases; unmatched bases: 10. The CDR3 extends over 14 amino acids. Germline values: CDR1 SGHTA, CDR2 FQGNSA. In nucleotides, the CDR3 is TGTGCCAGCAGGACAGGGTCATATTACTCTGAAGCTTTCTTT. The encoded protein is CASRTGSYYSEAFF.

This clonotype was counted at least ten times. The CDR3 spells CASSDPDRGGTQYF. The CDR3, as DNA: TGTGCCAGCAGTGATCCGGACAGGGGGGGGACCCAGTACTTC. This chain joins TRBV6-1 and TRBJ2-5, with 10 bases lining up with TRBD1. Germline CDR1 is MNHNS and CDR2 is SASEGT. V was clipped by 3 bases and J by 7 bases; unmatched bases: 5. The CDR3 sequence is 14 residues long.

This rearrangement joins TRBV6-1 to TRBJ1-5, with 8 bases that match TRBD1. The ends lost 1 base at V and 4 bases at J; junction bases unmatched: 6. Germline V CDR1 and CDR2: MNHNS, SASEGT. The CDR3 runs to 16 residues. DNA for the CDR3: TGTGCCAGCAGTGAAGGACTGGACAGGGAAAATCAGCCCCAGCATTTT. Translation gives CASSEGLDRENQPQHF.

This clonotype was counted between two and nine times. This chain links TRBV30 with TRBJ2-7; tentatively, D is TRBD1 (5 bases). CDR1 and CDR2 (germline): GTSNPN, SVGIG (reference sequence). The V gene lost 8 bases and the J gene lost 0 bases, with 11 bases spanning the gap. The CDR3 totals 12 residues. The CDR3 reads CALSGASYEQYF. The DNA of the CDR3 is TGTGCCCTTAGTGGGGCCTCCTACGAGCAGTACTTC.

This clonotype was detected ten times or more. In nucleotides, the CDR3 is TGTGCCAGCAGTGATTCTTGGGGAAACTATGGCTACACCTTC. It translates to CASSDSWGNYGYTF. The genes are TRBV2 and TRBJ1-2; D gene uncertain. Germline V lookup: CDR1 SNHLY, CDR2 FYNNEI. The CDR3 runs to 14 residues. V dropped 3 bases and J dropped 2 bases, with 10 bases sitting between them.

This clonotype appeared a few times. This chain uses TRBV10-3 with TRBJ2-1, with D unclear. The CDR3 sequence is 17 residues long. Trimming shortened V by 4 bases and J by 3 bases, and 19 bases separated the two germline ends. CDR1 and CDR2 from the germline V gene are ENHRY and SYGVKD. In DNA form, the CDR3 reads TGTGCCATCAGTGGGGGTCGGGCTGAAGCAGACTACAATGAGCAGTTCTTC. It codes for CAISGGRAEADYNEQFF.